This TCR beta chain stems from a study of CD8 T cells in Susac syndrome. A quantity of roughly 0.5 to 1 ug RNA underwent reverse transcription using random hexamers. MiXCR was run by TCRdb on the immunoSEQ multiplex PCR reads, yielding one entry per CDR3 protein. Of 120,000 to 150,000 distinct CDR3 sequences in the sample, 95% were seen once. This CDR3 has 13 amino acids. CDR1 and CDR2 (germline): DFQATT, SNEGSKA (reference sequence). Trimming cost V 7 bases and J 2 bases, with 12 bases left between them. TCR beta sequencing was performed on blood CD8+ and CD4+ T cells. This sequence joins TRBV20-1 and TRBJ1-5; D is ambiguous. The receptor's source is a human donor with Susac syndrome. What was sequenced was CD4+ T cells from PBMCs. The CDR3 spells CSVFRPGNQPQHF. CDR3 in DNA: TGCAGTGTTTTCCGGCCCGGCAATCAGCCCCAGCATTTT.